In this sample, the clone carrying this T cell receptor beta chain turned up many times. What it recognizes is unknown. The V end lost 11 bases, the J end lost 5 bases, and 12 bases lay between the germline ends. Germline CDR1 and CDR2: MNHNY and SVGAGI (reference sequence). This CDR3 comprises 11 residues. TCRdb called the reads again in MiXCR, with one record for every CDR3 protein. The sample lists 110,000 or so distinct CDR3 sequences, over 25% seen once, with around 41% in the top ten. The data belong to a study of T cell repertoires in cytomegalovirus infection. This material consisted of CD8+ T cells from cultured PBMCs, taken from culture after CMV antigen stimulation. The clonotype originates from a human donor in good health (CMV status not recorded). Some clones in this sample may be carry-over from other donors' samples. The genes are TRBV6-6 and TRBJ1-2, with a weak D call TRBD1 (5 bases). This CDR3 reads CADRGEYGYTF. CDR3 nucleotide sequence: TGTGCCGACAGAGGGGAGTATGGCTACACCTTC.